This T cell receptor (beta chain) was captured in a study of T-cell reconstitution after alpha-beta-depleted transplantation in children. Unique molecular identifiers featured in how the TCRbeta library was prepared. Each CDR3 protein is one row after TCRdb ran MiXCR on the PCR reads. The table includes 500,000 or so distinct CDR3 sequences, approximately 32% detected once. V gave up 4 bases and J gave up 8 bases; unmatched junction bases: 4. The length of the CDR3 is 14 residues. Germline V CDR1 and CDR2: SEHNR, FQNEAQ (reference sequence). Sequenced material: PBMCs from the stem cell graft donor, taken from the stem cell graft. The sequence came from a human donor who donated a stem cell graft to a child with aplastic anemia. The chain employs TRBV7-9 and TRBJ2-1; TRBD2 aligns across 11 bases. CDR3 bases: TGTGCCAGCAGCTCGTTTAGCGGGAGGGATGAGCAGTTCTTC. This codes for CASSSFSGRDEQFF.